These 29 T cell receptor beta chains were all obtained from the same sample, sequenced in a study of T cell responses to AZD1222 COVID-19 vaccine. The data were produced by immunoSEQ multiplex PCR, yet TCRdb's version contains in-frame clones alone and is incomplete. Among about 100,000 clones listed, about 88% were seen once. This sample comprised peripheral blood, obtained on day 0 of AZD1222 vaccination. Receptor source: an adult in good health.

CDR3 coding DNA: TGTGCCAGCAGCCCCCACTCCCACCTCGCGGGAAGCACAGATACGCAGTATTTT. Its protein is CASSPHSHLAGSTDTQYF. The chain uses TRBV9 and TRBJ2-3; D perhaps matches TRBD2 (6 bases). The V gene's germline CDR1 is SGDLS and CDR2 YYNGEE. Deletions cut 4 bases from V and 0 bases from J, with 21 bases between. The CDR3 length is 18 residues.

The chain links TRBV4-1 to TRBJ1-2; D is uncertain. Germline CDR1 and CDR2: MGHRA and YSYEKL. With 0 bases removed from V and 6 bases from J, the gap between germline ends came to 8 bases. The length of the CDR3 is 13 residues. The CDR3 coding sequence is TGCGCCAGCAGCCAAGATCGGAGAAATGGCTACACCTTC. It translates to CASSQDRRNGYTF.

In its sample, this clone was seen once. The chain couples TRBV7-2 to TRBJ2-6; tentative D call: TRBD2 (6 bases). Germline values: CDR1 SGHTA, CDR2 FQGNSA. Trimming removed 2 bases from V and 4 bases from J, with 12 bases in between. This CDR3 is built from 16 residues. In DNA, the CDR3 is TGTGCCAGCAGCTTAACCTCGGGGGTCGGGGCCAACGTCCTGACTTTC. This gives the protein CASSLTSGVGANVLTF.

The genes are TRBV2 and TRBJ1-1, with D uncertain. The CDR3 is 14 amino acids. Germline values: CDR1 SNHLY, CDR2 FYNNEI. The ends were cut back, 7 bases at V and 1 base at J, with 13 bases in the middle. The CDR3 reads CASTRTGKNTEAFF. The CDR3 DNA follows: TGTGCCAGCACCCGGACGGGAAAGAACACTGAAGCTTTCTTT. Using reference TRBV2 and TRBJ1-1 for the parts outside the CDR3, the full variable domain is EPEVTQTPSHQVTQMGQEVILRCVPISNHLYFYWYRQILGQKVEFLVSFYNNEISEKSEIFDDQFSVERPDGSNFTLKIRSTKLEDSAMYFCASTRTGKNTEAFFGQGTRLTVV.

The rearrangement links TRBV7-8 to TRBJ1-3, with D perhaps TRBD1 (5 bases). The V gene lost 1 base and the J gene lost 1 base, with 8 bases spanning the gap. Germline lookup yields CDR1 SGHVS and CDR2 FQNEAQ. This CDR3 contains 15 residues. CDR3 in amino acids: CASSLVGGSGNTIYF. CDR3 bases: TGTGCCAGCAGCTTAGTGGGGGGGTCTGGAAACACCATATATTTT.

The CDR3 sequence: CASSHRAMNTEAFF. Written as DNA, the CDR3 is TGTGCCAGCAGCCACAGAGCCATGAACACTGAAGCTTTCTTT. This rearrangement joins TRBV5-8 to TRBJ1-1; D is ambiguous. V was clipped by 4 bases and J by 0 bases, with 10 bases between them. The CDR3 is 14 residues long. Germline V gives CDR1 SGHTS, CDR2 YDEGEE.

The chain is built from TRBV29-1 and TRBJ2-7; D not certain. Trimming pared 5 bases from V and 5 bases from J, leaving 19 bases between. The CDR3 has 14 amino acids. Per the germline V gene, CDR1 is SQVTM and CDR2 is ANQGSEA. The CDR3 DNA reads TGCAGCGTTAAAGTCTCGACGGTCTTGGACGAGCAGTACTTC. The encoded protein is CSVKVSTVLDEQYF.

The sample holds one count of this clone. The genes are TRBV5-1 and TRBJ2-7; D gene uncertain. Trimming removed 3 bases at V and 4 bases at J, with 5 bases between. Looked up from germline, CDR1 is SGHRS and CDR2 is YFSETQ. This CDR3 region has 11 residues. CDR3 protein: CASSSQYEQYF. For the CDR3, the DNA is TGCGCCAGCAGCTCCCAGTACGAGCAGTACTTC.

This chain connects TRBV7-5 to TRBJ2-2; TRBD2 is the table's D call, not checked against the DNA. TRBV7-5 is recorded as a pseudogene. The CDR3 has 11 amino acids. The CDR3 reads CARAGDGELFF. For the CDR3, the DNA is TGTGCCAGAGCCGGGGACGGGGAGCTGTTTTTT.

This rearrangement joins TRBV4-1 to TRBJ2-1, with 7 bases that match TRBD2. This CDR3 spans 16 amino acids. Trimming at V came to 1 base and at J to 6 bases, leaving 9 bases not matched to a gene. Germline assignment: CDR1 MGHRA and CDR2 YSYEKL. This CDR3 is CASSQVTSRLRNEQFF. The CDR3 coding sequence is TGCGCCAGCAGCCAAGTGACTAGCAGGTTGCGCAATGAGCAGTTCTTC.

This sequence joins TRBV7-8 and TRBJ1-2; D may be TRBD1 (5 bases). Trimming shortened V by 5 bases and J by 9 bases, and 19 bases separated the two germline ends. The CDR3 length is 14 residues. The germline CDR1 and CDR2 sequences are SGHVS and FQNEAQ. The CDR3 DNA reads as TGTGCCAGCAGCCTCGCTGACTCGGGGCTTAGCTACACCTTC. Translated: CASSLADSGLSYTF.

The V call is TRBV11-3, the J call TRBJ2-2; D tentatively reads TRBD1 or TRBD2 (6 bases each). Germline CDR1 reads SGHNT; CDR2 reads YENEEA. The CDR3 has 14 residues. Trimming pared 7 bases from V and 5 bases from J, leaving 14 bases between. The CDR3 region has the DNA TGTGCCAGCACCATGAGAGGGGGGACCGGGGAGCTGTTTTTT. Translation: CASTMRGGTGELFF.

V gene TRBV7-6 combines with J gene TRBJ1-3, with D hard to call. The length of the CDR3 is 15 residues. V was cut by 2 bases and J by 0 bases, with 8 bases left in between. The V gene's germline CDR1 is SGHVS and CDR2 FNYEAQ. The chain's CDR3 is CASSLSGFSGNTIYF. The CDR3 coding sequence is TGTGCCAGCAGCTTATCTGGCTTCTCTGGAAACACCATATATTTT.

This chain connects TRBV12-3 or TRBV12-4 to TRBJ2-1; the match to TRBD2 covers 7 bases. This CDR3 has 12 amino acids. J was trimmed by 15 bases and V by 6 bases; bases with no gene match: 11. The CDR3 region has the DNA TGTGCCAGCAGATCCCCCCGCGGGAGTGGGTTCTTC. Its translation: CASRSPRGSGFF.

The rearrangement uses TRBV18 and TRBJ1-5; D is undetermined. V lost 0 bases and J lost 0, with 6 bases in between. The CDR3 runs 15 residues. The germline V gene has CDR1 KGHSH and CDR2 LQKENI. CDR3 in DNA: TGTGCCAGCTCACCACCGGGGTATAGCAATCAGCCCCAGCATTTT. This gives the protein CASSPPGYSNQPQHF.

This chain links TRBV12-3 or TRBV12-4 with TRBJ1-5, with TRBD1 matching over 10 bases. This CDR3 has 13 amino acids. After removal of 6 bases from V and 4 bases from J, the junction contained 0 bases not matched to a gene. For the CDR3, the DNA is TGTGCCAGCAGGGGACAGGGGAATCAGCCCCAGCATTTT. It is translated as CASRGQGNQPQHF.

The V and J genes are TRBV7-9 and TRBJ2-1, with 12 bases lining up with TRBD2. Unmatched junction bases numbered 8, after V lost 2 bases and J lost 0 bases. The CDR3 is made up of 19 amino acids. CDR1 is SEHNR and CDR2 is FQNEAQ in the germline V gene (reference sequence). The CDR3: CASSLFPLTSGSSYNEQFF. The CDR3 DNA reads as TGTGCCAGCAGCTTATTTCCCTTGACTAGCGGGAGCTCCTACAATGAGCAGTTCTTC.

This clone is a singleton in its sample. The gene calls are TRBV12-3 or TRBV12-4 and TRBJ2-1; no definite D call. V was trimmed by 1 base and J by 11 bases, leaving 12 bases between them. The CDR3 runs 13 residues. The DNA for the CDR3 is TGTGCCAGCAGTTTAGGGCCCCGATGGCAGCAGTTCTTC. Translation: CASSLGPRWQQFF.

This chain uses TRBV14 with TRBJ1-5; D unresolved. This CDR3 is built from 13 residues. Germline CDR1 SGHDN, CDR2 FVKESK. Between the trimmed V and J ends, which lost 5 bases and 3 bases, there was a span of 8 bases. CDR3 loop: CASSDQDNQPQHF. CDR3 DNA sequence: TGTGCCAGCAGCGACCAGGACAATCAGCCCCAGCATTTT.

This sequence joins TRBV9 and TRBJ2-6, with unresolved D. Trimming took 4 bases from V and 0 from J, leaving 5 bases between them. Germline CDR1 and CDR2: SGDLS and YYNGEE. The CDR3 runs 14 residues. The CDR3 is CASSPRSGANVLTF. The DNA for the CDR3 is TGTGCCAGCAGCCCCCGCTCTGGGGCCAACGTCCTGACTTTC.

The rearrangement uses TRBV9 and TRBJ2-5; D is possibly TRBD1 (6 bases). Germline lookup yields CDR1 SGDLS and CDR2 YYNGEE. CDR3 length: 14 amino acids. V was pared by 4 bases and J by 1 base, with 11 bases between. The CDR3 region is CASSLRDTQETQYF. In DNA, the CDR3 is TGTGCCAGCAGCCTCCGGGACACCCAAGAGACCCAGTACTTC.

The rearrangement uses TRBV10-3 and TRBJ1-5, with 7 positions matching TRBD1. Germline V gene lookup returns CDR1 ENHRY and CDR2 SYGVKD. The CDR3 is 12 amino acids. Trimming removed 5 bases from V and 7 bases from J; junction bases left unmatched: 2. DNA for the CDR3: TGTGCCATCAGTCGACAGGGCCAGCCCCAGCATTTT. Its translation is CAISRQGQPQHF.

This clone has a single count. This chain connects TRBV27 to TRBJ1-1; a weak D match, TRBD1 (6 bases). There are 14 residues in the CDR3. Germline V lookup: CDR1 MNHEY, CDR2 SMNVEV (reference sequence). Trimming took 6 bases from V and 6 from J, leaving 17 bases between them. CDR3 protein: CASSRGGVASEAFF. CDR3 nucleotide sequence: TGTGCCAGCAGCAGGGGAGGAGTGGCCTCTGAAGCTTTCTTT.

The CDR3 loop reads CASSYRDNSYEQYF. Written as DNA, the CDR3 is TGTGCCAGCAGTTACCGTGACAACTCCTACGAGCAGTACTTC. The V gene is TRBV6-2 or TRBV6-3, the J gene TRBJ2-7; no clear D gene. Germline V gives CDR1 MNHEY, CDR2 SVGEGT. With 2 bases removed from V and 0 bases from J, the gap between germline ends came to 8 bases. This CDR3 has 14 amino acids.

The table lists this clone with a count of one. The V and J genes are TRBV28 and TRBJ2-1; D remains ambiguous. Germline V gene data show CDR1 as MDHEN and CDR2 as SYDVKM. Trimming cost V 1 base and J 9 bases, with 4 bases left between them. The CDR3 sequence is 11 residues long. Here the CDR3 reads CASSLFSEQFF. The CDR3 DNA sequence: TGTGCCAGCAGTTTATTTAGTGAGCAGTTCTTC.

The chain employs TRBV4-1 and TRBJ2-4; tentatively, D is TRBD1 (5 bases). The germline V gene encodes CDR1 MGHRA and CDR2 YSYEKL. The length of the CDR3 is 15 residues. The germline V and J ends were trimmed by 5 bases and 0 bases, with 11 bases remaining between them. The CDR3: CASSDSVIAKNIQYF. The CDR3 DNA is TGCGCCAGCAGCGACAGCGTTATAGCCAAAAACATTCAGTACTTC.

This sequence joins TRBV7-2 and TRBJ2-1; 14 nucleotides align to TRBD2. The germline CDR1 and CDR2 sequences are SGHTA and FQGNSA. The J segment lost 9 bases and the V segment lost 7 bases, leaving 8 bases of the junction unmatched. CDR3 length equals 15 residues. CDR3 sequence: CASTPPGTSGSEQFF. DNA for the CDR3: TGTGCCAGCACGCCCCCCGGGACTAGCGGGAGTGAGCAGTTCTTC.

The CDR3 reads CASSSTGTPLSYGYTF. CDR3 sequence (DNA): TGTGCCAGCAGTTCGACCGGGACACCCCTCAGCTATGGCTACACCTTC. The J gene is TRBJ1-2, the V gene TRBV28, with D maybe TRBD1 (6 bases). V shed 4 bases and J shed 4 bases, with 19 bases lying between them. The CDR3 is made up of 16 amino acids. Germline values: CDR1 MDHEN, CDR2 SYDVKM.

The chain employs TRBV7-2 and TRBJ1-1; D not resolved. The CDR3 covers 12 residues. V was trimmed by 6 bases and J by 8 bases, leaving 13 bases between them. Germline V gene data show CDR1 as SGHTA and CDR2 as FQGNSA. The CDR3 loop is CASSPGPFEAFF. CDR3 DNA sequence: TGTGCCAGCAGTCCAGGCCCGTTCGAAGCTTTCTTT.